This TCR beta chain derives from a study of Graves' ophthalmopathy and Graves' hyperthyroidism. On this clonotype itself: The antigen is undetermined.

With 7 bases removed from V and 10 bases from J, the gap between germline ends came to 22 bases. The germline gives CDR1 SQVTM, CDR2 ANQGSEA. The CDR3 length is 13 residues. Amplification of TCR beta CDR3 regions used RNA transcripts. First-round RT-PCR with HTBI primers preceded a second-round multiplex PCR. TCRdb fed the multiplex PCR reads into MiXCR, producing one record per CDR3 protein. Of approximately 1.2 million distinct CDR3 sequences in the sample, roughly 35% were seen once. Overall study findings and caveats: This model predicted ophthalmopathy progression (sensitivity 70% to 71%, specificity 72% to 80%).

The receptor was derived from an adult man with Graves' hyperthyroidism. The J gene is TRBJ1-2, the V gene TRBV29-1; possibly TRBD1 for D (5 bases). The sequenced sample was peripheral blood or thyroid tissue (not recorded which). DNA for the CDR3: TGCAGCGCTGCCCACAGGTTTTCGGGTGACTACACCTTC. Its translation: CSAAHRFSGDYTF.